Following are 2 T cell receptor beta chains from one sample sequenced in a study of cytomegalovirus exposure and HLA in healthy donors. The PCR had 60 Vbeta and 13 Jbeta primers. Repertoires were generated with immunoSEQ multiplex PCR, while TCRdb's copy carries only in-frame clones and drops some. This table holds approximately 150,000 clones, around 74% found once. What was sequenced was PBMCs. The receptors here all came from a female donor in good health and CMV-seronegative.

The rearrangement links TRBV27 to TRBJ2-5; D is possibly TRBD2 (5 bases). Germline CDR1 reads MNHEY; CDR2 reads SMNVEV (reference sequence). V was cut by 4 bases and J by 2 bases, with 14 bases left in between. The CDR3 is made up of 15 amino acids. As DNA, the CDR3 is TGTGCCAGCAGTTCTGCGGGTATTCGGCAAGAGACCCAGTACTTC. Translating it yields CASSSAGIRQETQYF.

The genes are TRBV29-1 and TRBJ1-5; no clear D gene. V was cut by 4 bases and J by 5 bases, with 15 bases left in between. Germline CDR1 SQVTM, CDR2 ANQGSEA. The CDR3 is 14 residues long. This CDR3 reads CSVGPRDRDQPQHF. The CDR3 coding sequence is TGCAGCGTTGGACCGAGGGATCGGGATCAGCCCCAGCATTTT.